This T cell receptor beta chain was sequenced during a study of cytomegalovirus exposure and HLA in healthy donors. General study results and limits: TCR beta chain V- and J-gene trimming was linked, in a later analysis, to a missense variant in DCLRE1C. Associated with cytomegalovirus, according to the listing, were 150 to 200 TCR beta chains. It was reported that the classifier diagnosed cytomegalovirus status with high specificity and sensitivity in both the original and validation cohorts.

The PCR was carried out with 60 Vbeta primers and 13 Jbeta primers. Sequencing was performed with immunoSEQ multiplex PCR; in TCRdb, only in-frame clones are kept and a portion is missing. The sample comprises about 140,000 clones, roughly 82% of which are singletons, and around 3% rests with the top ten. As regards this clone: Its antigen remains unknown.

The V gene's germline CDR1 is MDHEN and CDR2 SYDVKM. The CDR3 runs to 16 residues. The V segment lost 4 bases and the J segment 2 bases; nucleotides outside the gene matches: 6. The TCR originated in a man between 18 and 29 years old in good health and CMV-seropositive. Sequences were obtained from PBMCs. The chain couples TRBV28 to TRBJ1-2; 11 nucleotides agree with TRBD1. CDR3 amino acids: CASSSSDRGRNYGYTF. CDR3 bases: TGTGCCAGCAGTTCATCGGACAGGGGGCGCAACTATGGCTACACCTTC.